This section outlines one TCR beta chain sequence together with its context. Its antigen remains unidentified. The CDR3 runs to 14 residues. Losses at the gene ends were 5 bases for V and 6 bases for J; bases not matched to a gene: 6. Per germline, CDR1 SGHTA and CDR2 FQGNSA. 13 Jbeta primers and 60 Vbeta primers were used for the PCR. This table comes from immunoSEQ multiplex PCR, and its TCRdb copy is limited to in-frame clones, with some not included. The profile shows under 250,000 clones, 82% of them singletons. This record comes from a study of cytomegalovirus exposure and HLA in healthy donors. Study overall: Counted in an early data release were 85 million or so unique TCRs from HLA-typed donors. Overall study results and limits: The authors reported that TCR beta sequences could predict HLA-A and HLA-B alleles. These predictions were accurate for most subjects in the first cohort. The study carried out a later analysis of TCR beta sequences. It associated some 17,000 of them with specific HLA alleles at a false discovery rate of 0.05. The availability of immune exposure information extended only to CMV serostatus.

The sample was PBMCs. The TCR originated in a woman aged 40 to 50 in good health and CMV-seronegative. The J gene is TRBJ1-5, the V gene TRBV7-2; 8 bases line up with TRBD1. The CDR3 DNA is TGTGCCAGCAGCGGACAGGGTCAGAGTCAGCCCCAGCATTTT. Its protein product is CASSGQGQSQPQHF.